This T cell receptor beta chain comes out of a study of T cells in Graves' hyperthyroidism and ophthalmopathy. Across the whole study: At the time of initial diagnosis and before any treatment, peripheral blood was collected. General observations from the study: Ophthalmopathy, which appeared later, was predicted by the model a median 6.5 months before onset.

Absence of ophthalmopathy progression within 18 months defined stable Graves' hyperthyroidism. PBMCs were obtained from 10 ml fresh peripheral blood. Note on this clonotype: Antigen: not known.

Using RNA transcripts as the source, TCR beta CDR3 regions were amplified. With the HTBI primer set, the TCR CDR3 went through a first round of RT-PCR. TCRdb reprocessed the multiplex PCR reads with MiXCR, giving one entry per CDR3 protein. The repertoire holds about 420,000 distinct CDR3 sequences, with 15% to 17% as singletons. V was clipped by 5 bases and J by 2 bases, with 19 bases between them. The CDR3 sequence is 17 residues long. Germline-derived CDR1 and CDR2 are LNHDA and SQIVND (reference sequence). Sample: blood. This sequence originates from a woman aged 18-30 years with Graves' hyperthyroidism. The chain links TRBV19 to TRBJ1-5; a weak D match, TRBD1 (5 bases). CDR3 sequence reads: CASSWGSGYIGNQPQHF. CDR3 in DNA: TGTGCCAGTAGTTGGGGGTCAGGATACATTGGCAATCAGCCCCAGCATTTT.